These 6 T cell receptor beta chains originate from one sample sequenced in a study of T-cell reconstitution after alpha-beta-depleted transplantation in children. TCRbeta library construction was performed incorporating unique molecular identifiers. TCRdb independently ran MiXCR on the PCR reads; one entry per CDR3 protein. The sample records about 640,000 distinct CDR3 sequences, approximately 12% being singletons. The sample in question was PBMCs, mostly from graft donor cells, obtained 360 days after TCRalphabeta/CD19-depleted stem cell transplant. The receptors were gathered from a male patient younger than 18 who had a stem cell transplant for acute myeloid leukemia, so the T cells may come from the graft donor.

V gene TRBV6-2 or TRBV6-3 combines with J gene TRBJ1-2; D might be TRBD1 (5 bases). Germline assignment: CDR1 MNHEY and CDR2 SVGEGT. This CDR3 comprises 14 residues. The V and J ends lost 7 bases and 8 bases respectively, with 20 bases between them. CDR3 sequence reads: CASIPAAGLRGYTF. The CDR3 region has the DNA TGTGCCAGCATCCCGGCGGCAGGGTTAAGAGGCTACACCTTC.

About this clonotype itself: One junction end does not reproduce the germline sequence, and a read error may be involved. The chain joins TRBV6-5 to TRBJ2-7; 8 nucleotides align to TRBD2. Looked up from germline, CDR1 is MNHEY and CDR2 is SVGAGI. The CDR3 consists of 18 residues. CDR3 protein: CASSYSPRLATGKPVWDF. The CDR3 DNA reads TGTGCCAGCAGTTACAGTCCCCGACTAGCGACGGGTAAGCCCGTTTGGGACTTC.

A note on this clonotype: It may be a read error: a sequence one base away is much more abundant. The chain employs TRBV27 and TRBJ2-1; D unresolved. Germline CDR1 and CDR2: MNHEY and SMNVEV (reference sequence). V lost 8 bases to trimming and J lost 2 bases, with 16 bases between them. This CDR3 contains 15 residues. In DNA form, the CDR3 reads TGTGCCAGCGGACCCGGCCCTATCCCCTACAATGAGCAGTTCTTC. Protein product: CASGPGPIPYNEQFF.

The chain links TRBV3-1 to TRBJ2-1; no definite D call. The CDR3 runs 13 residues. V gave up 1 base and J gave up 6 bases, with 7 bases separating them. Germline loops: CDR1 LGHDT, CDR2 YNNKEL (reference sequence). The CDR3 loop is CASSQGHPNEQFF. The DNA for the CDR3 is TGTGCCAGCAGCCAAGGTCATCCCAATGAGCAGTTCTTC.

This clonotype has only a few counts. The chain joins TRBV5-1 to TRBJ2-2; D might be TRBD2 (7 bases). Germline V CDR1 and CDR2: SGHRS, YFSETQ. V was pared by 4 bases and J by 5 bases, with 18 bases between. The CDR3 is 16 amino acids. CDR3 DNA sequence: TGCGCCAGCAGCCCGGCGGGGGCGGGAGATACCGGGGAGCTGTTTTTT. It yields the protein CASSPAGAGDTGELFF.

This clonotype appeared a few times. The DNA of the CDR3 is TGTGCCAGCAGCTTAGCAGGGGTAGTCACTGAAGCTTTCTTT. Its translation: CASSLAGVVTEAFF. The chain employs TRBV7-9 and TRBJ1-1, with a tentative D call TRBD1 (5 bases). Germline V gene sequence: CDR1 SEHNR, CDR2 FQNEAQ (reference sequence). There are 14 residues in the CDR3. V dropped 0 bases and J dropped 4 bases, with 9 bases sitting between them.